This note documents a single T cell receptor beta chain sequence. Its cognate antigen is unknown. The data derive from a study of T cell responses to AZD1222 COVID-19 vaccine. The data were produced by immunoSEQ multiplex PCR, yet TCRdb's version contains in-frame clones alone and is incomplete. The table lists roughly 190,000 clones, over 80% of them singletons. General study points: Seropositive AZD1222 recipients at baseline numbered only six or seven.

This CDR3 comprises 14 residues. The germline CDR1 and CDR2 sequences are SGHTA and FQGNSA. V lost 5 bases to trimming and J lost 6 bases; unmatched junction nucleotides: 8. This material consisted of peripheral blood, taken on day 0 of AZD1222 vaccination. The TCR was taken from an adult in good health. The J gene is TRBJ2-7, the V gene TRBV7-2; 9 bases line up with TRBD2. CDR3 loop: CASSRSTSGGEQYF. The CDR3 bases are TGTGCCAGCAGCCGCTCGACTAGCGGTGGCGAGCAGTACTTC.